This T cell receptor (beta chain) comes out of a study of cytomegalovirus exposure and HLA in healthy donors. Study-level information: Unique TCRs numbering around 80 million, obtained from HLA-typed donors, made up an early data release.

The CDR3 loop spans 16 amino acids. Unmatched junction bases numbered 10, after V lost 7 bases and J lost 1 base. From germline, CDR1 is SQVTM and CDR2 ANQGSEA. 60 Vbeta and 13 Jbeta primers were used in PCR. Data came from immunoSEQ multiplex PCR; TCRdb stores just in-frame clones and leaves some out. The sample includes approximately 37,000 clones, 75% to 90% of them seen just once. This receptor was identified in a male donor in good health and CMV-seronegative. This chain links TRBV29-1 with TRBJ2-2; 9 nucleotides align to TRBD1. The sample comprised PBMCs. The CDR3 coding sequence is TGCAGCGCAAGAGGACAGGGGAGGAAGAACACCGGGGAGCTGTTTTTT. This codes for CSARGQGRKNTGELFF.